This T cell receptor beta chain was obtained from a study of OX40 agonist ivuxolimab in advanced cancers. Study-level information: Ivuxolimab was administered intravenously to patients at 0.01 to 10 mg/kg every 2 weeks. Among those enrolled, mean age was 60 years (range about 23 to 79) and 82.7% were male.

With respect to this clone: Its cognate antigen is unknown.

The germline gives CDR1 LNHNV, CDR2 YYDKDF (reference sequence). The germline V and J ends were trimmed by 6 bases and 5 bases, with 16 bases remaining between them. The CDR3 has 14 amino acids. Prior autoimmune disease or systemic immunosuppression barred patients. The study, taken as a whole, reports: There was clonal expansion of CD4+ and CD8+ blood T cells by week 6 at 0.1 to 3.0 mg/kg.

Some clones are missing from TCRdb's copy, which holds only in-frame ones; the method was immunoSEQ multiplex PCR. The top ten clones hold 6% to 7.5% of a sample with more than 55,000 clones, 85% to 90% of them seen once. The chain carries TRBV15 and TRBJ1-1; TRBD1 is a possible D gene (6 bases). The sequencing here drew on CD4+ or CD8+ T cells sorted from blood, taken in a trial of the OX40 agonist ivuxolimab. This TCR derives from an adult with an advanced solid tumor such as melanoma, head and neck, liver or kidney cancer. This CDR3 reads CATRLVGGGTEAFF. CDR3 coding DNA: TGTGCCACCAGGTTGGTAGGGGGAGGGACTGAAGCTTTCTTT. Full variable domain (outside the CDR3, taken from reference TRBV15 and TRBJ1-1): DAMVIQNPRYQVTQFGKPVTLSCSQTLNHNVMYWYQQKSSQAPKLLFHYYDKDFNNEADTPDNFQSRRPNTSFCFLDIRSPGLGDTAMYLCATRLVGGGTEAFFGQGTRLTVV.